This entry is about one TCR beta chain. What it binds is unknown. CDR1 is SEHNR, CDR2 FQNEAQ, per germline (reference sequence). Trimming at V came to 1 base and at J to 6 bases, leaving 5 bases not matched to a gene. The CDR3 is 14 residues long. A second PCR, run for roughly 7 to 12 cycles, used a sample-barcoded 5' primer plus a J-beta primer mix. TCRdb independently ran MiXCR on the 5' RACE reads; one entry per CDR3 protein. The sample includes around 1,100,000 distinct CDR3 sequences, around two fifths seen only once; the top ten take approximately 14%. This sample stems from a study of blood T cells in healthy people across ages. Findings and limits, study-wide: Versus aged donors, long-lived donors had higher diversity and more naive CD4+ cells.

Sequenced material: blood. The chain carries TRBV7-9 and TRBJ2-5; TRBD1 aligns across 7 bases. The TCR originated in a man aged 18 to 30 in good health. The DNA for the CDR3 is TGTGCCAGCAGCTTAGGGGGACAGACCCAGACCCAGTACTTC. This gives the protein CASSLGGQTQTQYF.